Shown below are 16 T cell receptor beta chains from a single sample sequenced in a study of shared clonotypes between healthy human individuals. The repertoire was sequenced with immunoSEQ multiplex PCR; TCRdb's copy has only in-frame clones and lacks some. The sample has about 2 million clones; approximately 95% are singletons. CD45RO-negative CD8 cells positively selected for CCR7 made up the naive population, which excluded terminally differentiated effector memory CD45RA+ cells. The sequenced sample was naive CD8+ T cells sorted from blood. These receptors originate from a man aged 18 to 29 in good health.

The rearrangement joins TRBV10-3 to TRBJ1-2; no firm D call. The germline gives CDR1 ENHRY, CDR2 SYGVKD. V was cut by 3 bases and J by 7 bases, with 15 bases left in between. The CDR3 is 14 amino acids. DNA for the CDR3: TGTGCCATCAGTGAAAACCCCCCCACGGGTGGCTACACCTTC. It specifies CAISENPPTGGYTF.

V gene TRBV11-2 combines with J gene TRBJ1-1; 9 positions agree with TRBD1. CDR3 length equals 17 residues. Germline CDR1 reads SGHAT; CDR2 reads FQNNGV. With 3 bases clipped from V and 5 bases from J, the junction kept 13 bases outside the gene matches. CDR3 amino acids: CASSFFWDRAFSTEAFF. CDR3 DNA sequence: TGTGCCAGCAGCTTTTTTTGGGACAGGGCTTTCAGTACTGAAGCTTTCTTT.

Remarks on this clone: The sample contains more than one DNA sequence encoding this CDR3. The chain recombines TRBV7-2 with TRBJ2-7; D ambiguous. Between the trimmed V and J ends, which lost 3 bases and 1 base, there was a span of 4 bases. The CDR3 contains 12 residues. CDR1 SGHTA and CDR2 FQGNSA come from the germline V gene. The CDR3 region has the DNA TGTGCCAGCAGCTTGACGTCCTACGAGCAGTACTTC. Encoded protein: CASSLTSYEQYF.

The chain is built from TRBV5-6 and TRBJ2-1, with D perhaps matching TRBD1 (6 bases). The CDR3 is made up of 13 amino acids. Per the germline V gene, CDR1 is SGHDT and CDR2 is YYEEEE. V lost 3 bases and J 10 bases, leaving 14 bases between the germline ends. The CDR3 DNA reads TGTGCCAGCAGCTCCAACACAGGGTTGGAGCAGTTCTTC. Translating it yields CASSSNTGLEQFF.

This clone has more than one count but fewer than ten. V gene TRBV2 combines with J gene TRBJ1-2, with a tentative D call TRBD1 (6 bases). The CDR3 loop spans 13 amino acids. The V end was cut by 7 bases, the J end by 4 bases, with 13 bases between. Germline assignment: CDR1 SNHLY and CDR2 FYNNEI. The CDR3 nucleotides are TGTGCCAGCAACCCACAGGGTCTCTATGGCTACACCTTC. Translating gives CASNPQGLYGYTF.

J is TRBJ2-2 and V is TRBV10-1; 9 bases agree with TRBD1. The CDR3 is made up of 16 amino acids. CDR1 and CDR2 from the germline V gene are WNHNN and SYGVQD (reference sequence). The V gene end was trimmed by 3 bases and the J gene end by 5 bases; junction bases not matched to a gene: 7. DNA for the CDR3: TGCGCCAGCAGTGACCCTCCGGGACAGGGTACCGGGGAGCTGTTTTTT. Its translation is CASSDPPGQGTGELFF.

V usage is TRBV2 and J usage is TRBJ2-7; no clear D gene. Germline lookup yields CDR1 SNHLY and CDR2 FYNNEI. The CDR3 extends over 13 amino acids. The V end was cut by 4 bases, the J end by 6 bases, with 13 bases between. The CDR3 region is CASSGALGREQYF. The CDR3 DNA sequence: TGTGCCAGCAGTGGGGCCCTCGGGCGCGAGCAGTACTTC. Filled out from reference TRBV2 and TRBJ2-7, the complete variable domain reads EPEVTQTPSHQVTQMGQEVILRCVPISNHLYFYWYRQILGQKVEFLVSFYNNEISEKSEIFDDQFSVERPDGSNFTLKIRSTKLEDSAMYFCASSGALGREQYFGPGTRLTVT.

Regarding this clone: Different DNA sequences within this sample yield the same CDR3. J is TRBJ2-7 and V is TRBV6-5; D may be TRBD2 (5 bases). Trimming removed 2 bases at V and 3 bases at J, with 8 bases between. This CDR3 is built from 13 residues. Germline assignment: CDR1 MNHEY and CDR2 SVGAGI. CDR3 amino acids: CASSYRRGYEQYF. In nucleotides, the CDR3 is TGTGCCAGCAGTTACCGACGGGGCTACGAGCAGTACTTC.

This clone appeared once. V gene TRBV9 combines with J gene TRBJ2-1; D not resolved. Germline V gives CDR1 SGDLS, CDR2 YYNGEE. The germline V and J ends were trimmed by 2 bases and 8 bases, with 11 bases remaining between them. The CDR3 has 13 amino acids. The CDR3 loop reads CASSVRALDEQFF. CDR3 DNA sequence: TGTGCCAGCAGCGTTCGGGCGCTCGATGAGCAGTTCTTC.

This clone was detected once. The chain employs TRBV10-3 and TRBJ2-7; D gene unclear. V was cut by 5 bases and J by 5 bases, with 10 bases left in between. Germline assignment: CDR1 ENHRY and CDR2 SYGVKD. The CDR3 has 12 residues. This CDR3 is CAISSPANEQYF. The CDR3 DNA reads as TGTGCCATCAGTTCCCCGGCGAACGAGCAGTACTTC.

J is TRBJ2-7 and V is TRBV6-5; D is perhaps TRBD1 or TRBD2 (5 bases each). The germline V gene encodes CDR1 MNHEY and CDR2 SVGAGI. The V gene lost 8 bases and the J gene lost 1 base, with 12 bases spanning the gap. The CDR3 contains 13 residues. The CDR3 reads CASFWDGSYEQYF. Written as DNA, the CDR3 is TGTGCCAGCTTTTGGGACGGATCCTACGAGCAGTACTTC.

The chain recombines TRBV2 with TRBJ2-7; D remains ambiguous. Germline CDR1 and CDR2: SNHLY and FYNNEI. The V and J ends lost 11 bases and 3 bases respectively, with 14 bases between them. The length of the CDR3 is 12 residues. DNA of the CDR3: TGTGCCCCCCACCGCGGAAGCTACGAGCAGTACTTC. Translating gives CAPHRGSYEQYF.

The chain combines TRBV14 with TRBJ2-7; 8 bases map to TRBD2. Germline trimming cut 5 bases from V and 3 bases from J; bases unmatched to any gene: 9. This CDR3 region has 15 residues. CDR1 is SGHDN and CDR2 is FVKESK in the germline V gene. The CDR3 region has the DNA TGTGCCAGCAGCTTTGGGCGGACTAGCAGCTACGAGCAGTACTTC. Translation gives CASSFGRTSSYEQYF.

This rearrangement joins TRBV5-1 to TRBJ2-7; D may be TRBD1 (5 bases). The germline CDR1 and CDR2 sequences are SGHRS and YFSETQ. Between the trimmed V and J ends, which lost 2 bases and 2 bases, there was a span of 8 bases. There are 13 residues in the CDR3. As DNA, the CDR3 is TGCGCCAGCAGCTTTGGGGCCCCCTACGAGCAGTACTTC. Amino acids: CASSFGAPYEQYF.

The J gene is TRBJ2-5, the V gene TRBV13, with D perhaps matching TRBD1 or TRBD2 (5 bases each). This CDR3 comprises 13 residues. The ends were cut back, 0 bases at V and 5 bases at J, with 7 bases in the middle. Germline CDR1 is PRHDT and CDR2 is FYEKMQ (reference sequence). CDR3 in amino acids: CASSLGWGETQYF. CDR3 sequence (DNA): TGTGCCAGCAGCTTAGGCTGGGGGGAGACCCAGTACTTC.

The DNA for the CDR3 is TGTGCCAGCAGCCTATCTAGCGGGCTCGCACCAGATACGCAGTATTTT. Protein: CASSLSSGLAPDTQYF. The chain employs TRBV5-4 and TRBJ2-3, with 8 bases lining up with TRBD2. This CDR3 is built from 16 residues. V lost 4 bases, J lost 4 bases, and 11 bases stayed unmatched. Per the germline V gene, CDR1 is SGHNT and CDR2 is YYREEE (reference sequence).